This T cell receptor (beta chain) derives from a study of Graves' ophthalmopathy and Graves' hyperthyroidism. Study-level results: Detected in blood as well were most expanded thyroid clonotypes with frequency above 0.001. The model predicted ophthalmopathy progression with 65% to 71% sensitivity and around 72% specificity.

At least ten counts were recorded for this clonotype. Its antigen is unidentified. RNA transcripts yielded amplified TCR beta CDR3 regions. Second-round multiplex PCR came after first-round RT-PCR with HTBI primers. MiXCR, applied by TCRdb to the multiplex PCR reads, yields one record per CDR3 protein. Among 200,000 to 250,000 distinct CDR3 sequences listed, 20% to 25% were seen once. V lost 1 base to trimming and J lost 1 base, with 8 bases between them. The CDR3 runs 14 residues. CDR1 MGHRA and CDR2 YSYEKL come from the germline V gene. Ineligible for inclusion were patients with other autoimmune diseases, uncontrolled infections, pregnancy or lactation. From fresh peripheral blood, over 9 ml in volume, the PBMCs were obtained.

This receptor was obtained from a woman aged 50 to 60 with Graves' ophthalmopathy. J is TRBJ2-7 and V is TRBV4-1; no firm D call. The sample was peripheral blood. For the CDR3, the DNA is TGCGCCAGCAGCCAAGGTGGCTTTTCCTACGAGCAGTACTTC. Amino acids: CASSQGGFSYEQYF.